Listed below are T cell receptor beta chains from one sample, sequenced in a study of identical twins. TCRdb recomputed calls from the 5' RACE reads with MiXCR, one row per CDR3 protein. Of a few hundred thousand distinct CDR3 sequences in the sample, 8% to 11% were seen once. Material for sequencing was memory T cells sorted from blood. Receptors were obtained from a man aged 45-65 years in good health. The CDR3 runs from the conserved cysteine through the conserved F or W. D genes are given only for firm matches. Expanded clones are given a class, and other clones once, few, many or no size at all.

abundance | j_gene | d_gene | v_gene | CDR3aa | CDR3nt
. | TRBJ2-2 | . | TRBV9 | CASSATPTGELFF | TGTGCCAGCAGCGCGACCCCCACCGGGGAGCTGTTTTTT
few | TRBJ1-1 | TRBD1 | TRBV11-2 | CASSPRTGWTEAFF | TGTGCCAGCAGCCCTCGGACAGGCTGGACTGAAGCTTTCTTT
few | TRBJ2-3 | . | TRBV30 | CAWSGGTDTQYF | TGTGCCTGGAGTGGAGGTACAGATACGCAGTATTTT
. | TRBJ2-7 | . | TRBV5-5 | CASSLAAGNPYEQYF | TGTGCCAGCAGCTTGGCCGCAGGGAATCCCTACGAGCAGTACTTC
few | TRBJ2-7 | . | TRBV12-3/TRBV12-4 | CASSLPGHYEQYF | TGTGCCAGCAGTCTCCCGGGGCATTACGAGCAGTACTTC
. | TRBJ2-5 | . | TRBV5-1 | CASSLQSSQETQYF | TGCGCCAGCAGCTTGCAGTCAAGTCAAGAGACCCAGTACTTC
many | TRBJ2-1 | TRBD2 | TRBV20-1 | CSARGAGGSYNEQFF | TGCAGTGCCCGAGGGGCGGGGGGGTCCTACAATGAGCAGTTCTTC
many | TRBJ2-5 | TRBD2 | TRBV14 | CATKAGNQETQYF | TGTGCCACCAAAGCGGGAAACCAAGAGACCCAGTACTTC
. | TRBJ2-5 | TRBD1 | TRBV28 | CASSLSAGTGWSFFTQETQYF | TGTGCCAGCAGTCTTTCGGCCGGGACAGGGTGGAGTTTTTTCACCCAAGAGACCCAGTACTTC
. | TRBJ2-3 | TRBD2 | TRBV29-1 | CSVVGGGADTQYF | TGCAGCGTTGTTGGGGGGGGGGCAGATACGCAGTATTTT
. | TRBJ1-2 | . | TRBV6-2/TRBV6-3 | CASSQSGSGYTF | TGTGCCAGCAGTCAATCTGGGAGTGGCTACACCTTC
few | TRBJ2-1 | . | TRBV12-3/TRBV12-4 | CASSFQGNSHNEQFF | TGTGCCAGCAGTTTCCAGGGAAACAGCCACAATGAGCAGTTCTTC
few | TRBJ1-5 | . | TRBV28 | CASSRSWGAQDQPQHF | TGTGCCAGCAGCCGTAGCTGGGGGGCGCAGGATCAGCCCCAGCATTTT
few | TRBJ2-2 | TRBD1 | TRBV15 | CATSPRDRGGAVPTGELFF | TGTGCCACCAGTCCCCGGGACAGGGGAGGGGCGGTACCAACCGGGGAGCTGTTTTTT
many | TRBJ1-2 | . | TRBV12-3/TRBV12-4 | CASSFRENYGYTF | TGTGCCAGCAGTTTCAGGGAAAACTATGGCTACACCTTC
few | TRBJ2-1 | . | TRBV6-5 | CASSRRDNEQFF | TGTGCCAGCAGCCGCCGAGACAATGAGCAGTTCTTC
few | TRBJ1-6 | . | TRBV10-3 | CAISGGARNSPLHF | TGTGCCATCAGTGGAGGTGCTCGTAATTCACCCCTCCACTTT
many | TRBJ2-3 | TRBD1 | TRBV20-1 | CSAEPRDRVWSATQYF | TGCAGTGCTGAACCCCGGGACAGGGTGTGGTCGGCTACGCAGTATTTT
. | TRBJ2-3 | . | TRBV5-6 | CASRPLIAELTDTQYF | TGTGCCAGCCGCCCCCTCATAGCGGAACTGACAGATACGCAGTATTTT
few | TRBJ2-7 | TRBD1 | TRBV4-2 | CASSQELTGGNYEQYF | TGTGCCAGCAGCCAGGAGTTAACAGGGGGGAACTACGAGCAGTACTTC
. | TRBJ2-6 | . | TRBV12-3/TRBV12-4 | CASTKGGRSGANVLTF | TGTGCCAGCACCAAGGGAGGTCGTTCTGGGGCCAACGTCCTGACTTTC
many | TRBJ2-7 | TRBD2 | TRBV20-1 | CSASRTSGRAAYEQYF | TGCAGTGCTAGCAGGACTAGCGGGAGGGCCGCCTACGAGCAGTACTTC
many | TRBJ2-5 | TRBD1 | TRBV10-2 | CASSRQGPATQYF | TGCGCCAGCAGTAGACAGGGACCGGCGACCCAGTACTTC
many | TRBJ2-5 | . | TRBV5-1 | CASSLRASTRETQYF | TGCGCCAGCAGCTTGCGGGCCTCAACACGGGAGACCCAGTACTTC
once | TRBJ2-3 | . | TRBV4-1 | CASSQAGAPTDTRYF | TGCGCCAGCAGCCAAGCGGGAGCGCCCACAGATACGCGGTATTTT
few | TRBJ1-6 | . | TRBV20-1 | CSARVSLRENFEITRSYNSPLHF | TGCAGTGCTAGAGTTTCCCTCAGGGAAAACTTTGAAATAACCCGCTCCTATAATTCACCCCTCCACTTT
few | TRBJ2-5 | . | TRBV3-1 | CASSPDDWSYQETQYF | TGTGCCAGCAGCCCCGACGATTGGTCCTACCAAGAGACCCAGTACTTC
many | TRBJ1-5 | TRBD1 | TRBV6-6 | CASRGQGSQPQHF | TGTGCCAGCAGGGGACAGGGGAGTCAGCCCCAGCATTTT
many | TRBJ1-2 | . | TRBV7-9 | CASSLGWQEYGYTF | TGTGCCAGCAGCTTAGGGTGGCAAGAGTATGGCTACACCTTC
many | TRBJ2-6 | . | TRBV5-1 | CATKGGGANVLTF | TGCGCCACCAAGGGCGGTGGGGCCAACGTCCTGACTTTC
once | TRBJ2-2 | . | TRBV20-1 | CSAPLAGPNTGELFF | TGCAGTGCTCCGCTGGCGGGCCCGAACACCGGGGAGCTGTTTTTT
many | TRBJ2-5 | TRBD1 | TRBV5-5 | CASSLPGQGQETQYF | TGTGCCAGCAGCTTGCCCGGACAGGGCCAAGAGACCCAGTACTTC
many | TRBJ2-7 | TRBD1 | TRBV10-3 | CAIRTGDRPNYEQYF | TGTGCCATCAGGACAGGGGACAGGCCCAACTACGAGCAGTACTTC
many | TRBJ2-3 | . | TRBV2 | CASSALSDTQYF | TGTGCCAGCAGTGCACTCTCAGATACGCAGTATTTT
. | TRBJ2-7 | . | TRBV12-3/TRBV12-4 | CASSFGRAYEQYF | TGTGCCAGCAGTTTTGGCAGGGCCTACGAGCAGTACTTC
. | TRBJ2-1 | . | TRBV5-8 | CASGRGNYRYNEQFF | TGTGCAAGCGGAAGAGGGAATTACCGTTACAATGAGCAGTTCTTC
. | TRBJ1-5 | . | TRBV7-2 | CASSGYSNQPLHF | TGTGCCAGCAGCGGCTATAGCAATCAGCCCCTGCATTTT
. | TRBJ1-1 | . | TRBV5-6 | CASSVPGTRGNTEAFF | TGTGCCAGCAGCGTGCCCGGGACTCGGGGAAACACTGAAGCTTTCTTT
. | TRBJ2-7 | TRBD1 | TRBV5-5 | CASYAPGTETYEQYF | TGTGCCAGCTATGCCCCCGGGACAGAGACCTACGAGCAGTACTTC
. | TRBJ2-3 | TRBD2 | TRBV2 | CASRTGLAGGTDTQYF | TGTGCCAGCAGAACGGGACTAGCGGGGGGGACAGATACGCAGTATTTT
many | TRBJ1-4 | TRBD1 | TRBV11-1 | CASSLALQGARTNEKLFF | TGTGCCAGCAGCTTAGCCCTACAGGGGGCGCGGACTAATGAAAAACTGTTTTTT
many | TRBJ1-6 | . | TRBV3-1 | CASSKLQYNSPLHF | TGTGCCAGCAGCAAGTTACAGTATAATTCACCCCTCCACTTT
. | TRBJ2-1 | . | TRBV29-1 | CSVGLRLSYNEQFF | TGCAGCGTTGGACTCCGACTTAGCTACAATGAGCAGTTCTTC
many | TRBJ2-2 | . | TRBV15 | CATSSTGPGELFF | TGTGCCACCAGCAGTACAGGGCCCGGGGAGCTGTTTTTT
many | TRBJ1-1 | TRBD1 | TRBV10-3 | CALSPGQGAVTEAFF | TGTGCCCTCTCCCCGGGACAGGGGGCCGTTACTGAAGCTTTCTTT
many | TRBJ2-3 | . | TRBV27 | CASSRGAIFTDTQYF | TGTGCCAGCAGCCGCGGGGCCATATTCACAGATACGCAGTATTTT
many | TRBJ2-5 | . | TRBV20-1 | CSARLGSGEETQYF | TGCAGTGCTAGATTGGGTTCGGGGGAAGAGACCCAGTACTTC
many | TRBJ2-7 | TRBD1 | TRBV28 | CASSRKRQGAGNEQYF | TGTGCCAGCAGTAGAAAACGACAGGGGGCTGGCAACGAGCAGTACTTC
few | TRBJ2-5 | . | TRBV29-1 | CSVEREIQETQYF | TGCAGCGTTGAAAGGGAAATACAAGAGACCCAGTACTTC
few | TRBJ2-6 | . | TRBV12-3/TRBV12-4 | CASSFVGANVLTF | TGTGCCAGCAGTTTTGTTGGGGCCAACGTCCTGACTTTC